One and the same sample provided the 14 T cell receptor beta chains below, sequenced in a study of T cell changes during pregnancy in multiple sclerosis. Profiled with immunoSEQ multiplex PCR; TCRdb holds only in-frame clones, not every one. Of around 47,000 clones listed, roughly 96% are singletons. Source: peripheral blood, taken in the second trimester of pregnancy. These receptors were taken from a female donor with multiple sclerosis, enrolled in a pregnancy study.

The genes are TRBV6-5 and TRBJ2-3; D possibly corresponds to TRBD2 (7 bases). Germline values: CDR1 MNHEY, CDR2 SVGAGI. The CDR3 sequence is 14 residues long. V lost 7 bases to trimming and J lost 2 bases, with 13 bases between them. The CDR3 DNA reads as TGTGCCAGCATGCGGGGGCCCCTCACAGATACGCAGTATTTT. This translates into CASMRGPLTDTQYF.

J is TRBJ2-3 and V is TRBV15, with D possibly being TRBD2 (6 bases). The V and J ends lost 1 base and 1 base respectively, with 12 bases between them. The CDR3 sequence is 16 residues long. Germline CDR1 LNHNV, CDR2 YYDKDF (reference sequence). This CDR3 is CATSRGVWGGTDTQYF. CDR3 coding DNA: TGTGCCACCAGCAGAGGGGTATGGGGGGGCACAGATACGCAGTATTTT.

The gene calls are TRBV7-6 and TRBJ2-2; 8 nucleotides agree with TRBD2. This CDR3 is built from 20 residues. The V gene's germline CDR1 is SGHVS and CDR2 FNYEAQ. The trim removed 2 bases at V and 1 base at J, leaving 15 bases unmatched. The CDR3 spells CASSLRLAGRPLKNTGELFF. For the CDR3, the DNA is TGTGCCAGCAGCTTACGCCTAGCGGGCCGACCCTTGAAGAACACCGGGGAGCTGTTTTTT.

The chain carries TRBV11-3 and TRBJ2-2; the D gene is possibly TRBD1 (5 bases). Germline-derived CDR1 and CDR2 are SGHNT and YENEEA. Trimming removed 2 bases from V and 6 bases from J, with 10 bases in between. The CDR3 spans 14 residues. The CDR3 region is CASSLHRLAGELFF. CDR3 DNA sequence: TGTGCCAGCAGCTTACACAGGCTGGCCGGGGAGCTGTTTTTT.

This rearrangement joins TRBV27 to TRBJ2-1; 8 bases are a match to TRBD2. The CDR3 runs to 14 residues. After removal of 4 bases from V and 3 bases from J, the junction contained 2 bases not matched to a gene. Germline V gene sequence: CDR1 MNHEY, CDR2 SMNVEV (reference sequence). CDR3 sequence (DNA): TGTGCCAGCAGTTCGGGGGGGCTCTACAATGAGCAGTTCTTC. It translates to CASSSGGLYNEQFF.

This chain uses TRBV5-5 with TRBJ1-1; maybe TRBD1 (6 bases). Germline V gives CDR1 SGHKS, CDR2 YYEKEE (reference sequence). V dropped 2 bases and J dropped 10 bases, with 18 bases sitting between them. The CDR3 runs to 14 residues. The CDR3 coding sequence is TGTGCCAGCAGCTTTAAAGTCGGCAGGGGAACAGCTTTCTTT. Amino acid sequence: CASSFKVGRGTAFF.

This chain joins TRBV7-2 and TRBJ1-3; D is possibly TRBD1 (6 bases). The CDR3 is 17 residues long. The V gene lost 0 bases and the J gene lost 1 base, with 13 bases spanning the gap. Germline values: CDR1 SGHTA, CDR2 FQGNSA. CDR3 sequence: CASSLALGAISGNTIYF. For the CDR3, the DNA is TGTGCCAGCAGCTTAGCGCTGGGGGCTATTTCTGGAAACACCATATATTTT.

In DNA form, the CDR3 reads TGTGCCAGCAGCACCGGCGGGAGGGCCGGCGGCGGGGAGCTGTTTTTT. Translated: CASSTGGRAGGGELFF. The chain is built from TRBV5-8 and TRBJ2-2; 9 bases map to TRBD2. The germline V gene encodes CDR1 SGHTS and CDR2 YDEGEE. Trimming cost V 4 bases and J 7 bases; bases outside gene matches: 11. CDR3 size: 16 residues.

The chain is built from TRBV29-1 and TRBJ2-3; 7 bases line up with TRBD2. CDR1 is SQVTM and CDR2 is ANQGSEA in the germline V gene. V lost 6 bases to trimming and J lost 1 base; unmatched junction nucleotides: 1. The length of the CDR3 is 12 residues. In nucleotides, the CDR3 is TGCAGCGTAACTAGCGGCACAGATACGCAGTATTTT. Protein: CSVTSGTDTQYF.

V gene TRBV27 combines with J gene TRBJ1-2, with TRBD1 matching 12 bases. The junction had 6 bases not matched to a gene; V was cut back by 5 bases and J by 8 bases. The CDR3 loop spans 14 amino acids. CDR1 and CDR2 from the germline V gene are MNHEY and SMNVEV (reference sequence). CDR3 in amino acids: CASSLGTGGFGYTF. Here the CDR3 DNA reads TGTGCCAGCAGTCTTGGGACAGGGGGCTTCGGCTACACCTTC.

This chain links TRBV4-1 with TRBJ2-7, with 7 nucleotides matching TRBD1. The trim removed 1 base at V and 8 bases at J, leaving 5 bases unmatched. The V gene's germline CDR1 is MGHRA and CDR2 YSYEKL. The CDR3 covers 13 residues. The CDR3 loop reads CASSQGQGIQQYF. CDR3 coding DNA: TGCGCCAGCAGCCAAGGACAGGGAATACAGCAGTACTTC.

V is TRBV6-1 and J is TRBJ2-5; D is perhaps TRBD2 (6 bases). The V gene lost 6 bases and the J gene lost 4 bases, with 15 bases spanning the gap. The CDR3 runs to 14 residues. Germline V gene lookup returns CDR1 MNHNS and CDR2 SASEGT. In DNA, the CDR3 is TGTGCCAGCAGGGGGGGACTTACCCTAGAGACCCAGTACTTC. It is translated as CASRGGLTLETQYF.

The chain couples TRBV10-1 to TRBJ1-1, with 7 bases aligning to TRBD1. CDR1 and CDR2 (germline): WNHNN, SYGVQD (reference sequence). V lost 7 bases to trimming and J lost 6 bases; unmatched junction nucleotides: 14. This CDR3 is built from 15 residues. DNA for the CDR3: TGCGCCAGCACCCCTGCTAACAGGGGAAATGCTGAAGCTTTCTTT. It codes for CASTPANRGNAEAFF.

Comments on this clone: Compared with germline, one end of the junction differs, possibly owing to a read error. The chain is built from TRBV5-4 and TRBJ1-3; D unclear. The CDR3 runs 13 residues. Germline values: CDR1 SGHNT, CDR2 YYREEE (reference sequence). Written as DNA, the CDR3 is TGTGCCAGCAGCGGCGGTTCGGGAAGCACCATATATTTT. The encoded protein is CASSGGSGSTIYF.